A single T cell receptor (beta chain) is shown here with its context. A multiplex PCR was run with 60 Vbeta primers and 13 Jbeta primers. Profiling relied on immunoSEQ multiplex PCR, and the TCRdb table lists in-frame clones only, not all of them. Listed are around 100,000 clones; just under 3.5% falls within the top ten. This CDR3 comprises 12 residues. CDR1 and CDR2 from the germline V gene are SNHLY and FYNNEI. The germline V and J ends were trimmed by 7 bases and 5 bases, with 11 bases remaining between them. This sample was included in a study of cytomegalovirus exposure and HLA in healthy donors.

The receptor's source is a woman under 40 in good health and CMV-seronegative. The sequencing input was PBMCs. The chain uses TRBV2 and TRBJ1-1; D remains unclear. CDR3 in DNA: TGTGCCAGCAATCCCGGGTTTACTGAAGCTTTCTTT. It codes for CASNPGFTEAFF.